The T cell receptor (beta chain) described here comes from a study of T-cell reconstitution after alpha-beta-depleted transplantation in children. This clonotype was recorded many times. The library targeted TCRbeta and was prepared with unique molecular identifiers. TCRdb recomputed calls from the PCR reads with MiXCR, one row per CDR3 protein. This sample has roughly 220,000 distinct CDR3 sequences, with 12% found just once. Unmatched junction bases numbered 7, after V lost 7 bases and J lost 4 bases. The germline CDR1 and CDR2 sequences are DFQATT and SNEGSKA (reference sequence). This CDR3 contains 14 residues.

The starting material was PBMCs from the stem cell graft donor, obtained from the stem cell graft. The chain is built from TRBV20-1 and TRBJ2-3; 11 bases agree with TRBD1. The receptor comes from a human donor who donated a stem cell graft to a child with acute lymphoblastic leukemia. CDR3 coding DNA: TGCAGTGGCGTGGGACAGGGGGGACCAGATACGCAGTATTTT. Its protein product is CSGVGQGGPDTQYF.